The T cell receptor beta chain described here comes from a study of blood T cell repertoires in COVID-19. Overall study: Sample material is recorded as cDNA or gDNA derived from T cells, B-cell-depleted T cells, or PBMCs.

This CDR3 spans 15 amino acids. CDR1 is SGHRS, CDR2 YFSETQ, per germline. The V gene lost 4 bases and the J gene lost 2 bases, with 15 bases spanning the gap. Authors' data handling: Estimation of nucleated cell counts relied on the amplification of reference gene primers. The table came from immunoSEQ multiplex PCR; TCRdb's copy has only in-frame clones and leaves some out. V and J calls and clone size are copied from that table; D and trimming were computed from the DNA. There are hundreds of thousands of clones in the sample; approximately 80% occur only once, and about 8% lies in the top ten. This clonotype originated in a woman aged 50 to 60 with acute or convalescent COVID-19. The V gene is TRBV5-1, the J gene TRBJ1-2; D might be TRBD1 (5 bases). Sequencing used peripheral blood. The DNA of the CDR3 is TGCGCCAGCAGCCCCGGGACGGGGGGGAACTATGGCTACACCTTC. It is translated as CASSPGTGGNYGYTF.